These 6 T cell receptor beta chains were all obtained from the same sample, sequenced in a study of lymphopenia after photon versus proton radiotherapy. Clones were read by immunoSEQ multiplex PCR, and TCRdb kept only the in-frame ones, dropping some. This table holds roughly 150,000 clones, 88% found once. This specimen was peripheral blood, taken from a patient treated with photon-based radiotherapy. These receptors were taken from a man in his fifties with gastric cancer.

This chain joins TRBV27 and TRBJ2-7; 7 nucleotides line up with TRBD2. Germline assignment: CDR1 MNHEY and CDR2 SMNVEV (reference sequence). The CDR3 contains 16 residues. The J segment lost 4 bases and the V segment lost 6 bases, leaving 15 bases of the junction unmatched. CDR3 sequence: CASSSWGPREKYEQYF. The CDR3 DNA reads as TGTGCCAGCAGCTCCTGGGGTCCGCGGGAGAAGTACGAGCAGTACTTC.

This chain connects TRBV4-1 to TRBJ2-3, with 12 bases fitting TRBD2. The germline CDR1 and CDR2 sequences are MGHRA and YSYEKL. With V trimmed by 0 bases and J by 6 bases, 7 bases remained unmatched. This CDR3 comprises 17 residues. The DNA for the CDR3 is TGCGCCAGCAGCCAAGATCTCCCTAGCGGGAGGGTCGATACGCAGTATTTT. Its translation: CASSQDLPSGRVDTQYF.

The chain combines TRBV11-3 with TRBJ2-1; 11 bases fit TRBD2. Germline trimming cut 5 bases from V and 8 bases from J; bases unmatched to any gene: 11. Germline-derived CDR1 and CDR2 are SGHNT and YENEEA. The CDR3 has 16 amino acids. The CDR3 coding sequence is TGTGCCAGCAGCCAAGGGACTAGCGGCAAGGGGGATGAGCAGTTCTTC. Its translation: CASSQGTSGKGDEQFF.

This clone was seen only a few times. The chain combines TRBV25-1 with TRBJ2-7; no firm D call. This CDR3 has 12 amino acids. Per germline, CDR1 MGHDK and CDR2 SYGVNS. V was clipped by 3 bases and J by 0 bases, with 3 bases between them. CDR3 in DNA: TGTGCCAGCAGTGACAGCTCCTACGAGCAGTACTTC. Encoded protein: CASSDSSYEQYF.

This chain links TRBV19 with TRBJ2-7, with 8 bases identical to TRBD1. Per the germline V gene, CDR1 is LNHDA and CDR2 is SQIVND (reference sequence). V dropped 10 bases and J dropped 2; count of bases not matched to a gene: 10. The CDR3 spans 14 residues. CDR3 protein: CATRGTGRTYEQYF. Here the CDR3 DNA reads TGTGCCACTCGAGGGACAGGTAGAACCTACGAGCAGTACTTC.

This clone appeared a single time. The genes are TRBV5-6 and TRBJ2-7, with D possibly being TRBD1 (5 bases). Trimming took off 3 bases at V and 2 bases at J, with 15 bases between the two ends. This CDR3 comprises 15 residues. Germline V lookup: CDR1 SGHDT, CDR2 YYEEEE. CDR3: CASSSLTANPYEQYF. The CDR3 DNA reads TGTGCCAGCAGCTCCCTGACAGCGAACCCCTACGAGCAGTACTTC.